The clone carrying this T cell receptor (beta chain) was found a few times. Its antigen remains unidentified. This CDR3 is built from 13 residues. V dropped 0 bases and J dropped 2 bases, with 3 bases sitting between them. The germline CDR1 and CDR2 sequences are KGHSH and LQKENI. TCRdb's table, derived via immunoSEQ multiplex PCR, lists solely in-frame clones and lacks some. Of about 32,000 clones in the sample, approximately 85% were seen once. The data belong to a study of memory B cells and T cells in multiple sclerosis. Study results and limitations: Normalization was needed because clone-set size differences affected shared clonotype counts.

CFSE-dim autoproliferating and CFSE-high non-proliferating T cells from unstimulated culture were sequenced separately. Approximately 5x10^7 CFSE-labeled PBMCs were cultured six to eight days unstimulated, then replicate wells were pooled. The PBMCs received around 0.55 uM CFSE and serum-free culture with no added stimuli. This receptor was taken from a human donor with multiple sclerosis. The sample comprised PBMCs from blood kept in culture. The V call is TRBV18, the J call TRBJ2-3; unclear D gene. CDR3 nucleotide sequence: TGTGCCAGCTCACCACCGATCACAGATACGCAGTATTTT. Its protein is CASSPPITDTQYF. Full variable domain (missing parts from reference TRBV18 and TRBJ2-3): NAGVMQNPRHLVRRRGQEARLRCSPMKGHSHVYWYRQLPEEGLKFMVYLQKENIIDESGMPKERFSAEFPKEGPSILRIQQVVRGDSAAYFCASSPPITDTQYFGPGTRLTVL.